The 13 T cell receptor beta chains reported below all come from one sample, sequenced in a study of cytomegalovirus exposure and HLA in healthy donors. The PCR employed 60 Vbeta primers together with 13 Jbeta primers. This table comes from immunoSEQ multiplex PCR, and its TCRdb copy is limited to in-frame clones, with some not included. The sample comprises some 110,000 clones, 74% of which are singletons, and 9.5% to 13% rests with the top ten. The sample was PBMCs. The origin of the receptors is a woman aged 50 to 60 in good health and CMV-seropositive.

The chain couples TRBV5-4 to TRBJ1-1, with 10 bases fitting TRBD1. The CDR3 runs 15 residues. Germline trimming cut 4 bases from V and 4 bases from J; bases unmatched to any gene: 7. CDR1 SGHNT and CDR2 YYREEE come from the germline V gene (reference sequence). The CDR3 DNA reads TGTGCCAGCAGCCCCATGGGGACAGGGGTCACTGAAGCTTTCTTT. It specifies CASSPMGTGVTEAFF.

This clone was recorded only once. The gene calls are TRBV11-2 and TRBJ1-1; perhaps TRBD1 as D (5 bases). This CDR3 spans 13 amino acids. The germline V gene has CDR1 SGHAT and CDR2 FQNNGV. With 8 bases removed from V and 1 base from J, the gap between germline ends came to 11 bases. CDR3 sequence: CASDLGGNTEAFF. The CDR3 nucleotides read TGTGCCAGCGACCTCGGGGGGAACACTGAAGCTTTCTTT. Full variable domain (rest looked up from reference TRBV11-2 and TRBJ1-1): EAGVAQSPRYKIIEKRQSVAFWCNPISGHATLYWYQQILGQGPKLLIQFQNNGVVDDSQLPKDRFSAERLKGVDSTLKIQPAKLEDSAVYLCASDLGGNTEAFFGQGTRLTVV.

J is TRBJ2-7 and V is TRBV18; weak D call: TRBD2 (7 bases). The germline V and J ends were trimmed by 5 bases and 6 bases, with 17 bases remaining between them. In germline, CDR1 is KGHSH, CDR2 LQKENI. The CDR3 runs to 14 residues. CDR3 bases: TGTGCCAGCTCAACCGACAGGACGGGGGGCGAGCAGTACTTC. Residues: CASSTDRTGGEQYF.

The sample holds a few counts of this clone. V gene TRBV30 combines with J gene TRBJ2-5; TRBD2 might be the D (7 bases). Trimming took 3 bases from V and 5 from J, leaving 13 bases between them. Germline CDR1 is GTSNPN and CDR2 is SVGIG (reference sequence). This CDR3 has 13 amino acids. The CDR3 DNA reads TGTGCCTGGAGACGCAGGGGAGGGGAGACCCAGTACTTC. Its protein product is CAWRRRGGETQYF.

The chain links TRBV2 to TRBJ2-1; tentatively, D is TRBD2 (6 bases). The CDR3 length is 13 residues. The germline gives CDR1 SNHLY, CDR2 FYNNEI. Deletions cut 3 bases from V and 15 bases from J, with 18 bases between. The CDR3 here is CASSESLDYRMFF. The CDR3 DNA reads TGTGCCAGCAGTGAGTCCCTGGACTACCGTATGTTCTTC.

The rearrangement uses TRBV5-1 and TRBJ1-1, with D perhaps TRBD1 (5 bases). In germline, CDR1 is SGHRS, CDR2 YFSETQ. V dropped 2 bases and J dropped 0 bases, with 11 bases sitting between them. CDR3 length: 15 amino acids. The CDR3 sequence: CASSFHGGMNTEAFF. The CDR3 nucleotides are TGCGCCAGCAGCTTTCATGGGGGGATGAACACTGAAGCTTTCTTT.

The genes are TRBV19 and TRBJ1-2, with TRBD1 matching 9 bases. Germline V gene data show CDR1 as LNHDA and CDR2 as SQIVND (reference sequence). Losses at the gene ends were 2 bases for V and 4 bases for J; bases not matched to a gene: 8. CDR3 size: 16 residues. As DNA, the CDR3 is TGTGCCAGTAGTATATCGGGGACAGGGACCATCTATGGCTACACCTTC. As protein: CASSISGTGTIYGYTF.

The chain uses TRBV10-3 and TRBJ1-1, with 7 bases that match TRBD1. Germline trimming cut 5 bases from V and 1 base from J; bases unmatched to any gene: 4. This CDR3 region has 14 residues. CDR1 ENHRY and CDR2 SYGVKD come from the germline V gene. The CDR3 sequence: CAISHRGTNTEAFF. As DNA, the CDR3 is TGTGCCATCAGTCACAGGGGCACGAACACTGAAGCTTTCTTT.

The chain couples TRBV10-3 to TRBJ2-5, with 10 bases identical to TRBD1. The CDR3 has 15 residues. V lost 3 bases, J lost 5 bases, and 6 bases stayed unmatched. CDR1 is ENHRY and CDR2 is SYGVKD in the germline V gene. CDR3 sequence: CAISDPTGGGETQYF. For the CDR3, the DNA is TGTGCCATCAGTGACCCGACAGGGGGCGGTGAGACCCAGTACTTC.

This chain links TRBV6-6 with TRBJ1-2; no reliable D call. The V gene lost 7 bases and the J gene lost 5 bases, with 11 bases spanning the gap. Germline values: CDR1 MNHNY, CDR2 SVGAGI (reference sequence). CDR3 length: 12 amino acids. In nucleotides, the CDR3 is TGTGCCAGCATGGAAGGAGAATATGGCTACACCTTC. It encodes CASMEGEYGYTF.

The J gene is TRBJ2-5, the V gene TRBV19; tentative D call: TRBD1 (6 bases). The CDR3 loop spans 13 amino acids. Germline values: CDR1 LNHDA, CDR2 SQIVND (reference sequence). Trimming removed 8 bases from V and 1 base from J, with 11 bases in between. In nucleotides, the CDR3 is TGTGCCAGTGGGGCAGGGGCCCAAGAGACCCAGTACTTC. This gives the protein CASGAGAQETQYF.

This clone was observed a single time. The genes are TRBV19 and TRBJ2-5, with 10 bases fitting TRBD1. Trimming cost V 1 base and J 5 bases; bases outside gene matches: 16. Germline loops: CDR1 LNHDA, CDR2 SQIVND (reference sequence). This CDR3 contains 19 residues. CDR3 nucleotides: TGTGCCAGTAGTATAGTTCTTTGGGGACAGGGGCTACCACGCGAGACCCAGTACTTC. This encodes CASSIVLWGQGLPRETQYF. Supplemented by reference TRBV19 and TRBJ2-5, the full variable domain reads DGGITQSPKYLFRKEGQNVTLSCEQNLNHDAMYWYRQDPGQGLRLIYYSQIVNDFQKGDIAEGYSVSREKKESFPLTVTSAQKNPTAFYLCASSIVLWGQGLPRETQYFGPGTRLLVL.

The J gene is TRBJ2-1, the V gene TRBV27, with 7 bases identical to TRBD2. The V segment lost 3 bases and the J segment 0 bases; nucleotides outside the gene matches: 5. The germline V gene has CDR1 MNHEY and CDR2 SMNVEV (reference sequence). The CDR3 runs 16 residues. The CDR3 reads CASSFWGGSSYNEQFF. CDR3 DNA: TGTGCCAGCAGTTTTTGGGGGGGGAGCTCCTACAATGAGCAGTTCTTC.